A selection of T cell receptor beta chains follows, all from one sample in a study of low-dose radiotherapy and immunotherapy resistance in tumors. TCRdb re-called the reads through MiXCR, storing one row per CDR3 protein. The repertoire includes about 47,000 distinct CDR3 sequences, around 11% of them detected once, and approximately 6% sits in the top ten. The specimen comprised PBMCs, sampled before treatment. The origin of the receptors is a female donor with ovarian cancer. Each CDR3 is given with its conserved first and last residue. Each record gives: J gene, V gene, D gene, clone size, CDR3 protein, CDR3 DNA. A D gene is named only where the DNA matches it firmly. Clone size appears in some rows only: once, few, many, or a class for an expanded clone.

j_call: TRBJ2-1
v_call: TRBV20-1
d_call: TRBD1
clone_size: many
cdr3_aa: CSAKERETGFSYNEQFF
cdr3_nt: TGCAGTGCCAAAGAAAGGGAGACAGGGTTTTCCTACAATGAGCAGTTCTTC

j_call: TRBJ1-2
v_call: TRBV29-1
d_call: NA
clone_size: many
cdr3_aa: CSVDSARSVDGYTF
cdr3_nt: TGCAGCGTTGACTCGGCCAGGTCGGTGGATGGCTACACCTTC

j_call: TRBJ2-1
v_call: TRBV5-4
d_call: NA
clone_size: NA
cdr3_aa: CASTLGFRSSYNEQFF
cdr3_nt: TGTGCCAGCACCTTGGGGTTTCGTAGCTCCTACAATGAGCAGTTCTTC

j_call: TRBJ1-6
v_call: TRBV7-8
d_call: NA
clone_size: many
cdr3_aa: CASSLGGNSPLHF
cdr3_nt: TGTGCCAGCAGCTTAGGGGGAAATTCACCCCTCCACTTT

j_call: TRBJ2-1
v_call: TRBV20-1
d_call: TRBD1
clone_size: many
cdr3_aa: CSASPGTDLNEQFF
cdr3_nt: TGCAGTGCTAGCCCGGGGACAGACTTGAATGAGCAGTTCTTC

j_call: TRBJ2-7
v_call: TRBV19
d_call: NA
clone_size: NA
cdr3_aa: CASSRSRGEDEQYF
cdr3_nt: TGTGCCAGTTCCCGAAGCCGGGGAGAGGACGAGCAGTACTTC

j_call: TRBJ2-2
v_call: TRBV5-4
d_call: TRBD1
clone_size: many
cdr3_aa: CASSSKKTGGLEELFF
cdr3_nt: TGTGCCAGCAGCTCGAAGAAGACAGGGGGCTTGGAGGAGCTGTTTTTT

j_call: TRBJ2-7
v_call: TRBV5-4
d_call: NA
clone_size: medium-sized
cdr3_aa: CASSARASNYEQYF
cdr3_nt: TGTGCCAGCAGCGCCCGCGCCAGCAACTACGAGCAGTACTTC

j_call: TRBJ2-1
v_call: TRBV20-1
d_call: NA
clone_size: many
cdr3_aa: CSASLNYNEQFF
cdr3_nt: TGCAGTGCTAGTCTTAATTACAATGAGCAGTTCTTC

j_call: TRBJ1-5
v_call: TRBV28
d_call: NA
clone_size: many
cdr3_aa: CASSRDPAGNQPQHF
cdr3_nt: TGTGCCAGCAGTCGGGACCCCGCCGGCAATCAGCCCCAGCATTTT

j_call: TRBJ1-2
v_call: TRBV5-1
d_call: NA
clone_size: many
cdr3_aa: CASSLAGPRDGYTF
cdr3_nt: TGCGCCAGCAGCTTGGCTGGCCCCAGGGACGGCTACACCTTC

j_call: TRBJ1-4
v_call: TRBV2
d_call: TRBD1
clone_size: many
cdr3_aa: CASSVRGQGALFF
cdr3_nt: TGTGCCAGCAGCGTGAGGGGACAGGGCGCCCTGTTTTTT

j_call: TRBJ2-3
v_call: TRBV13
d_call: NA
clone_size: few
cdr3_aa: CASSVDSTDTQYF
cdr3_nt: TGTGCCAGCAGCGTTGACTCCACAGATACGCAGTATTTT

j_call: TRBJ2-3
v_call: TRBV28
d_call: TRBD2
clone_size: many
cdr3_aa: CASSLGLGTSGTDTQYF
cdr3_nt: TGTGCCAGCAGTTTAGGTCTTGGGACTAGCGGCACAGATACGCAGTATTTT

j_call: TRBJ2-7
v_call: TRBV5-1
d_call: NA
clone_size: NA
cdr3_aa: CASSLGAIYEQYF
cdr3_nt: TGCGCCAGCAGCTTGGGCGCCATTTACGAGCAGTACTTC

j_call: TRBJ2-7
v_call: TRBV30
d_call: NA
clone_size: few
cdr3_aa: CACGPNSYEQYF
cdr3_nt: TGTGCCTGTGGGCCGAACTCCTACGAGCAGTACTTC